This entry concerns a single T cell receptor (beta chain). The source of the sample is a study of blood T cell repertoires in COVID-19. Repertoires were generated with immunoSEQ multiplex PCR, while TCRdb's copy carries only in-frame clones and drops some. The data contain just over 250,000 clones, about 80% of them singletons. This CDR3 has 16 amino acids. Germline V gives CDR1 SNHLY, CDR2 FYNNEI. The ends were cut back, 6 bases at V and 0 bases at J, with 15 bases in the middle. The clonotype originates from a man under 40 with acute COVID-19. The chain combines TRBV2 with TRBJ2-4; no reliable D call. Sequenced material: PBMCs or T cells enriched from blood (not recorded which). Here the CDR3 reads CASSAELILAKNIQYF. CDR3 sequence (DNA): TGTGCCAGCAGCGCCGAACTGATTTTAGCCAAAAACATTCAGTACTTC. The variable domain in full, with the rest retrieved from reference TRBV2 and TRBJ2-4, is EPEVTQTPSHQVTQMGQEVILRCVPISNHLYFYWYRQILGQKVEFLVSFYNNEISEKSEIFDDQFSVERPDGSNFTLKIRSTKLEDSAMYFCASSAELILAKNIQYFGAGTRLSVL.